These T cell receptor beta chains were read from a single sample in a study of T cells after yellow fever vaccination. TCRdb reanalysed the 5' RACE reads using MiXCR and keeps one entry per CDR3 protein. In the table there are hundreds of thousands of distinct CDR3 sequences, about 13% of which are singletons. Sequencing was performed on PBMCs, taken on the day of the yellow fever booster vaccination. All receptors come from a young man who received the YFV17D yellow fever vaccine. The CDR3 runs from the conserved cysteine through the conserved F or W. D genes are given only for firm matches. A row's size may be missing; if present it is once, few, many or a size class.

CDR3nt	CDR3aa	abundance	v_gene	j_gene	d_gene
TGTGCCAGCAGCTCCCCTCTAGCGGGTTACACCGGGGAGCTGTTTTTT	CASSSPLAGYTGELFF	few	TRBV5-4	TRBJ2-2	TRBD2
TGTGCCAGCAGCCCCCGGGGACAAGGAATCAATGAGCAGTTCTTC	CASSPRGQGINEQFF	.	TRBV7-2	TRBJ2-1	.
TGTGCCATCAGTGAGTTTGGGACTAGCCCTTCCTACGAGCAGTACTTC	CAISEFGTSPSYEQYF	.	TRBV10-3	TRBJ2-7	TRBD2
TGCAGTGCTCTGGGGCCGGACAGGGCGAACGCGAACACTGAAGCTTTCTTT	CSALGPDRANANTEAFF	few	TRBV20-1	TRBJ1-1	TRBD1
TGTGCCAGCAGCACCCGATCGGGCGGACAGGACTACGAGCAGTACTTC	CASSTRSGGQDYEQYF	.	TRBV5-4	TRBJ2-7	TRBD1
TGCAGTGCTAAGGCTCCATTCGAGACCCAGTACTTC	CSAKAPFETQYF	few	TRBV20-1	TRBJ2-5	.
TGCGCCAGCAGCTTGGTTGGCGGGGGTACCTACGAGCAGTACTTC	CASSLVGGGTYEQYF	few	TRBV5-1	TRBJ2-7	TRBD2
TGTGCCAGCAGCTTGGGACTAGCGCCAAAATACGAGCAGTACTTC	CASSLGLAPKYEQYF	.	TRBV5-6	TRBJ2-7	TRBD2
TGTGCCAGCAGTCCGAATGAGGTTGGCTACACCTTC	CASSPNEVGYTF	.	TRBV7-2	TRBJ1-2	.
TGCAGTGCTAGGGTGACAGGGACCTCTGGAAACACCATATATTTT	CSARVTGTSGNTIYF	few	TRBV20-1	TRBJ1-3	TRBD1
TGTGCCAGCAGCTTGGGGGGGACAGGGGAGTATAGTGAGCAGTTCTTC	CASSLGGTGEYSEQFF	.	TRBV5-6	TRBJ2-1	TRBD1
TGTGCCAGTCAGCGGGATGGCGAGACCCAGTACTTC	CASQRDGETQYF	.	TRBV21-1	TRBJ2-5	.